The 15 T cell receptor beta chains given below trace back to one sample, sequenced in a study of CD8+CD57+ T cells in acquired aplastic anemia. TCR beta VDJ and CDR3 profiles were obtained from a genomic DNA template. TCRdb fed the reads into MiXCR, producing one record per CDR3 protein. This table holds about 240,000 distinct CDR3 sequences, approximately 45% found once. Before being chosen for sequencing, patients had shown CD8+CD57+ cell expansion by flow cytometry. Sequencing was carried out using sorted CD4+, CD8+, or CD8+CD57+ T cells (not recorded which) from PBMCs. The receptors stem from a human donor with aplastic anemia.

This clonotype was seen ten or more times. The chain employs TRBV2 and TRBJ1-1, with unresolved D. Germline lookup yields CDR1 SNHLY and CDR2 FYNNEI. V lost 10 bases, J lost 5 bases, and 14 bases lay in between. CDR3 length: 12 amino acids. The CDR3 nucleotides read TGTGCCATGAGATTCGGGAGAACTGAAGCTTTCTTT. It specifies CAMRFGRTEAFF.

The genes are TRBV7-8 and TRBJ1-6; D unresolved. The V gene lost 3 bases and the J gene lost 3 bases, with 6 bases spanning the gap. The germline V gene has CDR1 SGHVS and CDR2 FQNEAQ. This CDR3 is built from 14 residues. CDR3 in amino acids: CASSFKVYNSPLHF. DNA for the CDR3: TGTGCCAGCAGCTTTAAGGTCTATAATTCACCCCTCCACTTT.

The table lists this clonotype with a few counts. V is TRBV27 and J is TRBJ1-2; TRBD1 agrees at 7 bases. This CDR3 has 13 amino acids. The junction had 8 bases not matched to a gene; V was cut back by 5 bases and J by 8 bases. The germline V gene has CDR1 MNHEY and CDR2 SMNVEV (reference sequence). The CDR3 sequence: CASSPRGAEGYTF. The CDR3 coding sequence is TGTGCCAGCAGTCCCAGGGGGGCGGAGGGCTACACCTTC.

V usage is TRBV10-3 and J usage is TRBJ2-1; D not certain. In germline, CDR1 is ENHRY, CDR2 SYGVKD. V was clipped by 2 bases and J by 2 bases, with 7 bases between them. The CDR3 is made up of 14 amino acids. CDR3 residues: CAISEEETYNEQFF. The CDR3 DNA follows: TGTGCCATCAGTGAGGAGGAAACCTACAATGAGCAGTTCTTC.

This clonotype has ten or more counts. The CDR3 nucleotides read TGTGCCAGCAGCTTGGTGTCCCGGGACTCTTTTGCTTTCTTT. The encoded protein is CASSLVSRDSFAFF. This chain uses TRBV5-8 with TRBJ1-1, with D possibly being TRBD1 (5 bases). Looked up from germline, CDR1 is SGHTS and CDR2 is YDEGEE. The CDR3 extends over 14 amino acids. The V end was cut by 0 bases, the J end by 11 bases, with 17 bases between.

Regarding this clonotype: The junction departs from the called germline gene at one end, perhaps through a read error. The chain employs TRBV20-1 and TRBJ2-7; 7 bases line up with TRBD1. Germline CDR1 and CDR2: DFQATT and SNEGSKA (reference sequence). The CDR3 is made up of 18 amino acids. The CDR3 coding sequence is TGCAGTGCTAGAGACCCACAACTCCGGGACAGACCCTCCTACGAGCGGTACTTC. Residues: CSARDPQLRDRPSYERYF.

This clonotype was picked up a small number of times. A read error may be the cause here, since a much bigger clone is one base away. A read error is likely, as this CDR3 ends without the conserved phenylalanine or tryptophan. The V call is TRBV9, the J call TRBJ2-2; TRBD2 might be the D (6 bases). The CDR3 runs to 16 residues. The germline V and J ends were trimmed by 3 bases and 4 bases, with 16 bases remaining between them. Germline CDR1 is SGDLS and CDR2 is YYNGEE. The CDR3 sequence is CASSAWGEVSTGELFL. In nucleotides, the CDR3 is TGTGCCAGCAGCGCCTGGGGGGAAGTGAGCACCGGGGAGCTGTTTCTT.

This clonotype was observed many times. The chain is built from TRBV13 and TRBJ2-7; TRBD1 is a possible D gene (6 bases). Germline V CDR1 and CDR2: PRHDT, FYEKMQ (reference sequence). The CDR3 has 16 residues. Trimming left V 5 bases short and J 1 base short, with 18 bases between. The CDR3 DNA follows: TGTGCCAGCAGCCGCCTCCAGGGGATCCGGTCCTACGAGCAGTACTTC. This encodes CASSRLQGIRSYEQYF.

This clonotype was counted many times. The genes are TRBV12-3 or TRBV12-4 and TRBJ2-3, with a weak D call TRBD1 (6 bases). Trimming pared 1 base from V and 1 base from J, leaving 12 bases between. This CDR3 spans 16 amino acids. In nucleotides, the CDR3 is TGTGCCAGCAGTTTAGGTCCCAGGGGAGGCACAGATACGCAGTATTTT. Translated, it gives CASSLGPRGGTDTQYF.

The chain is built from TRBV7-9 and TRBJ1-6; 9 nucleotides agree with TRBD1. This CDR3 comprises 16 residues. Germline-derived CDR1 and CDR2 are SEHNR and FQNEAQ (reference sequence). Trimming removed 1 base from V and 7 bases from J; junction bases left unmatched: 5. In DNA form, the CDR3 reads TGTGCCAGCAGCTTAGGGGCCGGACAGGGGAATTCACCCCTCCACTTT. Its protein is CASSLGAGQGNSPLHF.

The DNA of the CDR3 is TGTGCCAGCAGTTACAGTGCTAGCGGGGGGCTAAACACCGGGGAGCTGTTTTTT. Encoded protein: CASSYSASGGLNTGELFF. The chain employs TRBV7-8 and TRBJ2-2; 11 bases agree with TRBD2. Germline CDR1 and CDR2: SGHVS and FQNEAQ. The junction had 11 bases not matched to a gene; V was cut back by 6 bases and J by 2 bases. The CDR3 consists of 18 residues.

The rearrangement links TRBV2 to TRBJ2-7; D is possibly TRBD2 (5 bases). V shed 11 bases and J shed 7 bases, with 24 bases lying between them. The CDR3 extends over 14 amino acids. From germline, CDR1 is SNHLY and CDR2 FYNNEI. CDR3 sequence reads: CAGMSAGGLLEQYF. The CDR3 DNA follows: TGTGCCGGCATGTCGGCGGGTGGCCTACTAGAGCAGTACTTC.

This clonotype was counted at least ten times. The V call is TRBV12-3 or TRBV12-4, the J call TRBJ1-2, with D unresolved. The CDR3 runs to 11 residues. Trimming removed 7 bases at V and 4 bases at J, with 7 bases between. The chain's CDR3 is CASKDRYGYTF. For the CDR3, the DNA is TGTGCCAGCAAGGACCGCTATGGCTACACCTTC.

The chain carries TRBV7-6 and TRBJ1-6; weak D call: TRBD1 (6 bases). The germline V gene has CDR1 SGHVS and CDR2 FNYEAQ. V lost 5 bases and J lost 7, with 18 bases in between. CDR3 length: 16 residues. In DNA form, the CDR3 reads TGTGCCAGCAGCCCTAGACAGACCGGGACAAATTCACCCCTCCACTTT. It translates to CASSPRQTGTNSPLHF.

In its sample, this clonotype was seen many times. One end of the junction varies from germline; a read error may be responsible. The chain links TRBV6-5 to TRBJ1-5; D not certain. This CDR3 has 13 amino acids. Looked up from germline, CDR1 is MNHEY and CDR2 is SVGAGI. As DNA, the CDR3 is TGTGCCAGCAGTAAGAGTAGCAATCAGCCCCAACATTTT. This codes for CASSKSSNQPQHF.